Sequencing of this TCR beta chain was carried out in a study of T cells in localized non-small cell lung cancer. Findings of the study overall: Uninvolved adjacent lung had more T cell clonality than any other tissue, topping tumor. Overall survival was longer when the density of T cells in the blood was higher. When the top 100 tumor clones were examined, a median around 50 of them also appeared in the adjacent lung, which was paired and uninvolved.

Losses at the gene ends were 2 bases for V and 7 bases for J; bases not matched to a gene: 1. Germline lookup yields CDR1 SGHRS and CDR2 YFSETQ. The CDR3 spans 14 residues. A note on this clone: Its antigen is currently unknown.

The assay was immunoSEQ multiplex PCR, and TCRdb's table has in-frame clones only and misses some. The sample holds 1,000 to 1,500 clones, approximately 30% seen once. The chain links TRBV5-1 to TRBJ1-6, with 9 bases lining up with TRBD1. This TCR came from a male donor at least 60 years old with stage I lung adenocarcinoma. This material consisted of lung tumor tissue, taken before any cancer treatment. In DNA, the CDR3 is TGCGCCAGCAGCTTCGGACAGGGGAATTCACCCCTCCACTTT. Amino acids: CASSFGQGNSPLHF. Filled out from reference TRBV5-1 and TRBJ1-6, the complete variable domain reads KAGVTQTPRYLIKTRGQQVTLSCSPISGHRSVSWYQQTPGQGLQFLFEYFSETQRNKGNFPGRFSGRQFSNSRSEMNVSTLELGDSALYLCASSFGQGNSPLHFGNGTRLTVT.